This passage covers 5 T cell receptor beta chains from one sample sequenced in a study of blood T cell repertoires in COVID-19. Repertoires were generated with immunoSEQ multiplex PCR, while TCRdb's copy carries only in-frame clones and drops some. Found here are hundreds of thousands of clones, more than 70% of them singletons; the top ten hold roughly 2%. Input material: PBMCs or T cells enriched from blood (not recorded which). These receptors came from a woman aged 45-60 years who had recovered from COVID-19.

V usage is TRBV16 and J usage is TRBJ1-4; D is possibly TRBD1 (6 bases). V shed 4 bases and J shed 3 bases, with 12 bases lying between them. From germline, CDR1 is KGHSY and CDR2 FQNENV. The CDR3 covers 15 residues. DNA for the CDR3: TGTGCCAGCAGCCGTGGGGGCCCTCCTAATGAAAAACTGTTTTTT. It encodes CASSRGGPPNEKLFF.

The chain is built from TRBV28 and TRBJ1-5; 8 nucleotides align to TRBD1. The CDR3 has 13 amino acids. The V and J ends lost 5 bases and 6 bases, in that order; junction bases with no gene match: 3. Germline CDR1 reads MDHEN; CDR2 reads SYDVKM. Written as DNA, the CDR3 is TGTGCCAGCAGTGCGACAGGGGCTCAGCCCCAGCATTTT. As protein: CASSATGAQPQHF.

The V and J genes are TRBV24-1 and TRBJ2-1, with TRBD2 matching over 7 bases. The trim removed 3 bases at V and 8 bases at J, leaving 15 bases unmatched. Per the germline V gene, CDR1 is KGHDR and CDR2 is SFDVKD. The CDR3 contains 17 residues. CDR3 residues: CATSDPLMAGVGHEQFF. The CDR3 DNA sequence: TGTGCCACCAGTGATCCCCTGATGGCGGGAGTCGGACATGAGCAGTTCTTC.

This rearrangement joins TRBV7-6 to TRBJ2-5, with D tentatively TRBD1 (5 bases). V shed 5 bases and J shed 2 bases, with 12 bases lying between them. This CDR3 has 14 residues. Germline V gene sequence: CDR1 SGHVS, CDR2 FNYEAQ. The CDR3 DNA is TGTGCCAGCAGCCCCCGCAGGGTACAAGAGACCCAGTACTTC. Translating it yields CASSPRRVQETQYF.

The genes are TRBV6-5 and TRBJ1-2; no clear D. CDR3 length: 14 amino acids. Germline V gene sequence: CDR1 MNHEY, CDR2 SVGAGI. Trimming took 0 bases from V and 4 from J, leaving 9 bases between them. The DNA of the CDR3 is TGTGCCAGCAGTTACTCGCCGAAGAGCTATGGCTACACCTTC. The encoded protein is CASSYSPKSYGYTF.